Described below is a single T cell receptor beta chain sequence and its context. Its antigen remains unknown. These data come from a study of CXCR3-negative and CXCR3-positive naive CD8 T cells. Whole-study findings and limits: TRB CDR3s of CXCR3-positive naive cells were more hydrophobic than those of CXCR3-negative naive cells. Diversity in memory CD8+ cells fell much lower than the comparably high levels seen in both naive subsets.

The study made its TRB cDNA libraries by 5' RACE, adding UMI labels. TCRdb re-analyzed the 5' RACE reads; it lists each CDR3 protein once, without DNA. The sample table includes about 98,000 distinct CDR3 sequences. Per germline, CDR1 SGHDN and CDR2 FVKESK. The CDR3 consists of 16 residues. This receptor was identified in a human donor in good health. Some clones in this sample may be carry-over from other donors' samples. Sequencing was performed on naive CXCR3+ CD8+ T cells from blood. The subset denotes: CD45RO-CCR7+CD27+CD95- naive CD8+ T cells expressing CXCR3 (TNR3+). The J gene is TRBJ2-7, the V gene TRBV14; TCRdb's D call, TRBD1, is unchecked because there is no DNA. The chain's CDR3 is CASSQERGYFPHEQYF. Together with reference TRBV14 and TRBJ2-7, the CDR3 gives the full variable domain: EAGVTQFPSHSVIEKGQTVTLRCDPISGHDNLYWYRRVMGKEIKFLLHFVKESKQDESGMPNNRFLAERTGGTYSTLKVQPAELEDSGVYFCASSQERGYFPHEQYFGPGTRLTVT.